The 13 T cell receptor beta chains below were found in one sample sequenced in a study of blood T cell repertoires in COVID-19. Some clones are missing from TCRdb's copy, which holds only in-frame ones; the method was immunoSEQ multiplex PCR. The sample shows 100,000 to 150,000 clones, 70% to 90% of them seen only once. Sequencing used PBMCs or T cells enriched from blood (not recorded which). The source is a woman in her forties or fifties who had recovered from COVID-19.

The chain employs TRBV19 and TRBJ1-6; a possible D gene is TRBD1 (6 bases). Trimming stripped 1 base from V and 6 bases from J, with 10 bases between. From germline, CDR1 is LNHDA and CDR2 SQIVND (reference sequence). The CDR3 runs 15 residues. CDR3 in DNA: TGTGCCAGTAGTATAGGCGGCAGGGGTAATTCACCCCTCCACTTT. This encodes CASSIGGRGNSPLHF.

The chain carries TRBV6-5 and TRBJ2-2; the match to TRBD2 covers 11 bases. The V segment lost 9 bases and the J segment 4 bases; nucleotides outside the gene matches: 4. Germline V gene data show CDR1 as MNHEY and CDR2 as SVGAGI. This CDR3 is built from 14 residues. The CDR3, as DNA: TGTGCCAGTCGGCTAGCGGGGGGCACCGGGGAGCTGTTTTTT. Its protein is CASRLAGGTGELFF.

J is TRBJ1-1 and V is TRBV7-2, with D possibly being TRBD1 (5 bases). CDR1 SGHTA and CDR2 FQGNSA come from the germline V gene. The CDR3 sequence is 15 residues long. Deletions cut 1 base from V and 7 bases from J, with 16 bases between. CDR3 nucleotides: TGTGCCAGCAGCTTAGAGGAGGGGCGTCGAGGTGAAGCTTTCTTT. Protein product: CASSLEEGRRGEAFF.

V gene TRBV21-1 combines with J gene TRBJ1-5. TRBV21-1 is described as a pseudogene. There are 15 residues in the CDR3. CDR3 sequence reads: CASSKARGASKPQHF. The DNA for the CDR3 is TGTGCCAGCAGCAAAGCGCGGGGGGCGAGTAAGCCCCAGCATTTT.

Points on this clone: Relative to the germline gene, one junction end is altered; a read error may explain this. V is TRBV7-9 and J is TRBJ2-1; 13 positions match TRBD2. From germline, CDR1 is SEHNR and CDR2 FQNEAQ (reference sequence). CDR3 size: 13 residues. DNA for the CDR3: TGTGCCAGCAGCGTAGGACTAGCGGGGGTTCTGATCTTC. Its translation is CASSVGLAGVLIF.

With regard to this clone: This sample includes further DNA sequences coding for the same CDR3. This chain uses TRBV7-5 with TRBJ1-6; TRBD1, the table's D call, lacks a check against the DNA. TRBV7-5 is a listed pseudogene. The CDR3 is 16 amino acids. Written as DNA, the CDR3 is TGTGCCAGAAGCTTGAGACAGTCCAACTATAATTCACCCCTCCACTTT. Its protein is CARSLRQSNYNSPLHF.

The chain employs TRBV19 and TRBJ2-3; tentative D call: TRBD2 (6 bases). Germline V gives CDR1 LNHDA, CDR2 SQIVND (reference sequence). The CDR3 is made up of 13 amino acids. Trimming left V 5 bases short and J 14 bases short, with 20 bases between. The CDR3 is CASSVSDPGGLYF. The DNA of the CDR3 is TGTGCCAGTAGTGTATCAGACCCCGGGGGATTGTATTTT.

This chain uses TRBV18 with TRBJ2-3; TRBD1 matches at 8 bases. The V gene end was trimmed by 3 bases and the J gene end by 0 bases; junction bases not matched to a gene: 5. Germline CDR1 KGHSH, CDR2 LQKENI. This CDR3 has 16 amino acids. The CDR3 coding sequence is TGTGCCAGCTCACCGGACAGGGCTCCTAGCACAGATACGCAGTATTTT. Its protein is CASSPDRAPSTDTQYF.

This sequence joins TRBV5-5 and TRBJ2-2; TRBD1 agrees at 7 bases. V lost 2 bases, J lost 4 bases, and 8 bases stayed unmatched. Germline V gives CDR1 SGHKS, CDR2 YYEKEE (reference sequence). The CDR3 is made up of 16 amino acids. Here the CDR3 DNA reads TGTGCCAGCAGCTTTGCAGCCGGGACAGTCACCGGGGAGCTGTTTTTT. The encoded protein is CASSFAAGTVTGELFF. The full variable domain, completed using reference TRBV5-5 and TRBJ2-2, is DAGVTQSPTHLIKTRGQQVTLRCSPISGHKSVSWYQQVLGQGPQFIFQYYEKEERGRGNFPDRFSARQFPNYSSELNVNALLLGDSALYLCASSFAAGTVTGELFFGEGSRLTVL.

This clone was observed once. The V gene is TRBV5-4, the J gene TRBJ2-1; 11 bases fit TRBD2. With 0 bases clipped from V and 8 bases from J, the junction kept 10 bases outside the gene matches. Germline CDR1 SGHNT, CDR2 YYREEE (reference sequence). This CDR3 has 17 residues. CDR3 protein: CASSLAASGGRGHEQFF. The DNA for the CDR3 is TGTGCCAGCAGCTTGGCTGCTAGCGGGGGGAGGGGTCATGAGCAGTTCTTC.

This CDR3 is CASSDPRYLGGAGNEQFF. CDR3 DNA sequence: TGTGCCAGCAGCGACCCTAGGTATTTAGGGGGGGCCGGCAATGAGCAGTTCTTC. The chain employs TRBV4-2 and TRBJ2-1; a possible D gene is TRBD2 (7 bases). Germline CDR1 LGHNA, CDR2 YNFKEQ. The CDR3 is made up of 18 amino acids. Trimming shortened V by 5 bases and J by 6 bases, and 26 bases separated the two germline ends.

The chain links TRBV11-2 to TRBJ2-2, with a tentative D call TRBD1 (5 bases). The CDR3 consists of 15 residues. CDR1 and CDR2 (germline): SGHAT, FQNNGV. Trimming left V 5 bases short and J 7 bases short, with 17 bases between. The chain's CDR3 is CASSAAGSSIGELFF. CDR3 DNA sequence: TGTGCCAGCAGCGCGGCAGGGTCTTCGATCGGGGAGCTGTTTTTT.

In this sample, this clone turned up once. V usage is TRBV18 and J usage is TRBJ1-2; D is ambiguous. From germline, CDR1 is KGHSH and CDR2 LQKENI. V lost 5 bases to trimming and J lost 0 bases, with 10 bases between them. The length of the CDR3 is 14 residues. The CDR3 sequence is CASSIQESNYGYTF. The CDR3 bases are TGTGCCAGCTCAATTCAAGAGTCTAACTATGGCTACACCTTC.